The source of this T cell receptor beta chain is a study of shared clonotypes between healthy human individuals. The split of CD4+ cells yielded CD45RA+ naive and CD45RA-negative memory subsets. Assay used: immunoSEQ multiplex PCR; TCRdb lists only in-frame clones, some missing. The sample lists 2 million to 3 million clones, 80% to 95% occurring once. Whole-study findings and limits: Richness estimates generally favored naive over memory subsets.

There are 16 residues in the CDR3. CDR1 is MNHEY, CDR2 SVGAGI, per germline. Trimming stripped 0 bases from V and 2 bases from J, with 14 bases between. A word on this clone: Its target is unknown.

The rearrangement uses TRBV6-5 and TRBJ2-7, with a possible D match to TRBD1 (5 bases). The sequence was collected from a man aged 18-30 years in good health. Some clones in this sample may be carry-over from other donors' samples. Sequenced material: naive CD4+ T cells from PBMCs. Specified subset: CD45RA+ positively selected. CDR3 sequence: CASSYSPTEPTYEQYF. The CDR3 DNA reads TGTGCCAGCAGTTACTCCCCGACAGAACCGACCTACGAGCAGTACTTC.